The following is a TCR beta chain sequence with its context. Its antigen is unknown. No base qualities exist here, and no much larger clone lies one base off it. The data were obtained in a study of response to subunit inactivated influenza vaccine listed by TCRdb under 2018. Notes on the research overall: To follow how T cells responded to a trivalent subunit inactivated influenza vaccine, the researchers relied on deep quantitative profiling of the T cell receptor repertoire. What the authors observed across the whole study: The authors proposed that each seasonal influenza vaccination may bring in only a limited number of new T cells.

The library came from RT-PCR. Sequencing was carried out with an Illumina HiSeq 2500. The public reads were reprocessed in TCRdb via fastp at Q25 and MiXCR, keeping in-frame beta chains. A single entry per CDR3 protein holds the most common genes and DNA from its merged rows. This sample lists approximately 500,000 distinct CDR3 sequences; less than 15% were detected once. Of the sample, 11% is held by the ten largest clones. V is shortened by 3 bases, J by 12 bases, and the region joining them spans 15 bases. The CDR3 covers 13 residues, taking in both the cysteine and the phenylalanine. Kept here is only the CDR3 DNA, which spans 39 bases and is read in frame from base 1. CDR1 and CDR2 were assigned from the germline V gene (reference sequence) as GTSNPN and SVGIG.

This sequence uses TRBV30 and TRBJ1-6, with the identity of the D gene unclear. This TCR derives from a man in his fifties or sixties who received an inactivated influenza vaccine. Donor details come from another sample of the same person, matched by shared clones. Sequenced material: PBMCs from blood, taken 12 days after vaccination. The CDR3 protein sequence reads: CAWSFQPNEPLHF. The nucleotide sequence is TGTGCCTGGAGCTTCCAGCCCAATGAACCCCTCCACTTT.